This paragraph covers one T cell receptor (beta chain) sequence. The data stem from a study of sequential checkpoint blockade in melanoma. Study details: Matched biopsies came pretreatment and at week 13 for 20 to 25 patients.

Specified treatment: randomized to nivolumab then ipilimumab (arm A) or the reverse (arm B). Germline values: CDR1 MDHEN, CDR2 SYDVKM. This CDR3 spans 17 amino acids. The V gene lost 3 bases and the J gene lost 7 bases, with 24 bases spanning the gap. Profiling relied on immunoSEQ multiplex PCR, and the TCRdb table lists in-frame clones only, not all of them. The table shows around 6,100 clones, with 21% occurring only once. Sequencing used tumor tissue (inferred from file names), obtained from a patient given nivolumab and ipilimumab in sequence. V usage is TRBV28 and J usage is TRBJ1-2; a weak D match, TRBD1 (6 bases). This sequence was found in a human donor with melanoma. The CDR3 DNA follows: TGTGCCAGCAGTTTGAGGGGGGCTATAAGGCTAATTAGTGGCTACACCTTC. It yields the protein CASSLRGAIRLISGYTF.